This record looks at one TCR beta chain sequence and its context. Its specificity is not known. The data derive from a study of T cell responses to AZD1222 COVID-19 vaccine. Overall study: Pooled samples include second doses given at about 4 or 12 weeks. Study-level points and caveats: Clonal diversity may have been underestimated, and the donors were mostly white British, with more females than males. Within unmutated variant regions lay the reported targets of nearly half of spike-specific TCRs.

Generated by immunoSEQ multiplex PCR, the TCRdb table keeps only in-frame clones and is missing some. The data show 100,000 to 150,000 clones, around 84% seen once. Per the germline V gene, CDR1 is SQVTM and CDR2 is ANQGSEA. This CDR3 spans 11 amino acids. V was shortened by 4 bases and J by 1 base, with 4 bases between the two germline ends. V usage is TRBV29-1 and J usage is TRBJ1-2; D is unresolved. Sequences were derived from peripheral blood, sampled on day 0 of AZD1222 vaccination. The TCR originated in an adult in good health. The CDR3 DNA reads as TGCAGCGTTGTGAATAACTATGGCTACACCTTC. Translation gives CSVVNNYGYTF.